A single count supports the clone carrying this T cell receptor beta chain. Other DNA sequences in this specimen translate into the identical CDR3. This sample stems from a study of cytomegalovirus exposure and HLA in healthy donors. Repertoires were generated with immunoSEQ multiplex PCR, while TCRdb's copy carries only in-frame clones and drops some. This sample carries 68,000 or so clones, roughly 97% of them seen once, and the ten largest clones take about 2.4%. The sequenced sample was PBMCs. The clonotype originates from a man aged 18 to 29 in good health and CMV-seronegative.

CDR3 sequence reads: CASSLTGGTEAFF. CDR3 DNA: TGTGCCAGCAGTCTAACAGGGGGGACTGAAGCTTTCTTT. The chain joins TRBV28 to TRBJ1-1; TRBD1 matches 8 bases. CDR3 size: 13 residues. Per the germline V gene, CDR1 is MDHEN and CDR2 is SYDVKM. The V gene end was trimmed by 5 bases and the J gene end by 5 bases; junction bases not matched to a gene: 4.